This entry lists 20 T cell receptor beta chains sequenced from one sample in a study of T cell responses to AZD1222 COVID-19 vaccine. Repertoires were generated with immunoSEQ multiplex PCR, while TCRdb's copy carries only in-frame clones and drops some. The table records some 200,000 clones, roughly 92% of them present only once. The sample consisted of peripheral blood, taken 28 days after the second AZD1222 dose. Receptor source: an adult who received the AZD1222 COVID-19 vaccine.

The chain employs TRBV4-1 and TRBJ2-7; 7 nucleotides match TRBD2. The germline V gene has CDR1 MGHRA and CDR2 YSYEKL. This CDR3 is 16 amino acids long. V trimming: 5 bases; J trimming: 4 bases; junction bases outside the gene matches: 14. CDR3 sequence: CASSDPPGRGLYEQYF. CDR3 nucleotides: TGCGCCAGCAGCGACCCCCCCGGCCGGGGACTATACGAGCAGTACTTC.

CDR3: CASSFDRGNSPLHF. Written as DNA, the CDR3 is TGCGCCAGCAGCTTTGACAGGGGGAATTCACCCCTCCACTTT. The chain uses TRBV5-1 and TRBJ1-6; TRBD1 matches 9 bases. CDR3 length: 14 residues. V lost 2 bases to trimming and J lost 7 bases; unmatched junction nucleotides: 1. CDR1 is SGHRS and CDR2 is YFSETQ in the germline V gene.

The CDR3 loop reads CASSPGTGRSNQPQHF. Here the CDR3 DNA reads TGTGCCAGCAGTCCGGGGACAGGGAGGAGCAATCAGCCCCAGCATTTT. The V gene is TRBV6-2 or TRBV6-3, the J gene TRBJ1-5; 9 bases align to TRBD1. Germline CDR1 is MNHEY and CDR2 is SVGEGT. The CDR3 consists of 16 residues. The trim removed 5 bases at V and 1 base at J, leaving 6 bases unmatched.

V and J are TRBV2 and TRBJ2-7; tentative D call: TRBD1 (6 bases). Germline V gives CDR1 SNHLY, CDR2 FYNNEI. V was clipped by 4 bases and J by 4 bases, with 17 bases between them. This CDR3 has 15 amino acids. CDR3 region: CASSVEGEPFYEQYF. CDR3 nucleotide sequence: TGTGCCAGCAGTGTTGAGGGGGAGCCCTTTTACGAGCAGTACTTC.

This sequence joins TRBV18 and TRBJ2-4, with 8 bases that match TRBD1. Germline trimming cut 3 bases from V and 1 base from J; bases unmatched to any gene: 5. Looked up from germline, CDR1 is KGHSH and CDR2 is LQKENI. The CDR3 extends over 16 amino acids. The CDR3 DNA reads as TGTGCCAGCTCACCGATACAGGGGGTTGCCAAAAACATTCAGTACTTC. Encoded protein: CASSPIQGVAKNIQYF.

The J gene is TRBJ1-1, the V gene TRBV10-3, with 7 bases that match TRBD1. This CDR3 comprises 14 residues. Germline V gives CDR1 ENHRY, CDR2 SYGVKD. V shed 6 bases and J 5 bases; nucleotides not matched to a gene: 9. This CDR3 is CAIRAEGARTEAFF. The CDR3 DNA follows: TGTGCCATCAGGGCGGAGGGGGCAAGGACTGAAGCTTTCTTT.

V gene TRBV7-8 combines with J gene TRBJ1-1, with 8 bases identical to TRBD1. This CDR3 contains 13 residues. V dropped 5 bases and J dropped 6; count of bases not matched to a gene: 5. Germline V gene sequence: CDR1 SGHVS, CDR2 FQNEAQ. The DNA for the CDR3 is TGTGCCAGCAGCCAGGGGGCGAGGGCTGAAGCTTTCTTT. This encodes CASSQGARAEAFF. The full variable domain, completed using reference TRBV7-8 and TRBJ1-1, is GAGVSQSPRYKVAKRGQDVALRCDPISGHVSLFWYQQALGQGPEFLTYFQNEAQLDKSGLPSDRFFAERPEGSVSTLKIQRTQQEDSAVYLCASSQGARAEAFFGQGTRLTVV.

This clone was seen just once. The chain links TRBV6-5 to TRBJ2-7, with a possible D match to TRBD1 (6 bases). CDR3 size: 13 residues. Trimming pared 6 bases from V and 4 bases from J, leaving 13 bases between. Germline V lookup: CDR1 MNHEY, CDR2 SVGAGI. CDR3 protein: CASRSWTEYEQYF. The CDR3 DNA reads TGTGCCAGCAGATCTTGGACAGAGTACGAGCAGTACTTC.

This chain uses TRBV4-2 with TRBJ2-2; D gene unclear. Between the trimmed V and J ends, which lost 1 base and 5 bases, there was a span of 11 bases. CDR3 length: 15 residues. Germline V gives CDR1 LGHNA, CDR2 YNFKEQ. In nucleotides, the CDR3 is TGTGCCAGCAGCCAAGGGGATAGGGAAACCGGGGAGCTGTTTTTT. As protein: CASSQGDRETGELFF.

The chain carries TRBV29-1 and TRBJ1-1, with D uncertain. The CDR3 is 11 amino acids. Trimming stripped 2 bases from V and 4 bases from J, with 5 bases between. Germline V CDR1 and CDR2: SQVTM, ANQGSEA. In nucleotides, the CDR3 is TGCAGCGTTGAAAAGGGCACTGAAGCTTTCTTT. Protein sequence: CSVEKGTEAFF. The whole variable domain, remainder taken from reference TRBV29-1 and TRBJ1-1, is SAVISQKPSRDICQRGTSLTIQCQVDSQVTMMFWYRQQPGQSLTLIATANQGSEATYESGFVIDKFPISRPNLTFSTLTVSNMSPEDSSIYLCSVEKGTEAFFGQGTRLTVV.

The J gene is TRBJ2-2, the V gene TRBV5-6; TRBD1 agrees at 8 bases. The CDR3 is 17 amino acids. The V gene end was trimmed by 3 bases and the J gene end by 3 bases; junction bases not matched to a gene: 10. CDR1 is SGHDT and CDR2 is YYEEEE in the germline V gene. DNA for the CDR3: TGTGCCAGCAGCTCAGGGGGCGCAGTGTTAGACACCGGGGAGCTGTTTTTT. Translated: CASSSGGAVLDTGELFF.

V gene TRBV14 combines with J gene TRBJ2-5; 7 bases align to TRBD1. CDR3 length equals 15 residues. Looked up from germline, CDR1 is SGHDN and CDR2 is FVKESK. V shed 5 bases and J 5 bases; nucleotides not matched to a gene: 11. The CDR3 protein is CASSVNRGYWETQYF. The CDR3 DNA sequence: TGTGCCAGCAGCGTGAACAGGGGTTATTGGGAGACCCAGTACTTC.

This chain joins TRBV6-5 and TRBJ2-7, with TRBD1 matching 8 bases. The CDR3 length is 15 residues. The germline gives CDR1 MNHEY, CDR2 SVGAGI. Trimming removed 0 bases from V and 3 bases from J; junction bases left unmatched: 4. The CDR3 DNA follows: TGTGCCAGCAGTTACTCGTTTACAGGGGGCTACGAGCAGTACTTC. It codes for CASSYSFTGGYEQYF.

This rearrangement joins TRBV3-1 (or the pseudogene TRBV3-2) to TRBJ1-6, with 7 bases aligning to TRBD1. This CDR3 has 14 residues. Germline V gene sequence: CDR1 LGHDT, CDR2 YNNKEL (reference sequence). V lost 4 bases and J lost 5; bases outside the gene matches: 2. In nucleotides, the CDR3 is TGTGCCAGCAGCCCAGGGGGGGATAATTCACCCCTCCACTTT. Translated: CASSPGGDNSPLHF.

Details on this clone: Different DNA sequences within this sample yield the same CDR3. This chain joins TRBV6-5 and TRBJ2-5; D unclear. The CDR3 covers 12 residues. Trimming shortened V by 6 bases and J by 2 bases, and 7 bases separated the two germline ends. CDR1 MNHEY and CDR2 SVGAGI come from the germline V gene. CDR3 bases: TGTGCCAGCAGGGGCCCTCAAGAGACCCAGTACTTC. This encodes CASRGPQETQYF.

This chain connects TRBV12-5 to TRBJ1-5, with 7 nucleotides matching TRBD1. Germline V gene data show CDR1 as LGHNT and CDR2 as FRNRAP. The CDR3 consists of 19 residues. V shed 0 bases, J shed 2 bases, and the junction held 13 bases outside the gene matches. The DNA of the CDR3 is TGTGCTAGTGGTTTGGTGGAGGACAGGTTAGGTATGGGCAATCAGCCCCAGCATTTT. It encodes CASGLVEDRLGMGNQPQHF. Based on the CDR3 plus reference TRBV12-5 and TRBJ1-5, the full variable domain is DARVTQTPRHKVTEMGQEVTMRCQPILGHNTVFWYRQTMMQGLELLAYFRNRAPLDDSGMPKDRFSAEMPDATLATLKIQPSEPRDSAVYFCASGLVEDRLGMGNQPQHFGDGTRLSIL.

This chain joins TRBV3-1 (or the pseudogene TRBV3-2) and TRBJ2-5; the match to TRBD1 covers 10 bases. The CDR3 length is 15 residues. CDR1 is LGHDT, CDR2 YNNKEL, per germline (reference sequence). The junction had 8 bases not matched to a gene; V was cut back by 5 bases and J by 5 bases. CDR3 amino acids: CASSYGQGVGETQYF. The CDR3 DNA is TGTGCCAGCAGCTACGGACAGGGGGTAGGTGAGACCCAGTACTTC.

The chain employs TRBV10-3 and TRBJ2-2; 8 bases line up with TRBD2. V lost 6 bases to trimming and J lost 0 bases; unmatched junction nucleotides: 6. CDR3 length: 16 amino acids. Per the germline V gene, CDR1 is ENHRY and CDR2 is SYGVKD. Written as DNA, the CDR3 is TGTGCCATCAGCAAGAGCGGGGGCGCGAACACCGGGGAGCTGTTTTTT. It specifies CAISKSGGANTGELFF.

The J gene is TRBJ1-5, the V gene TRBV19; 9 bases are shared with TRBD1. Trimming cost V 4 bases and J 1 base; bases outside gene matches: 2. This CDR3 region has 15 residues. CDR1 LNHDA and CDR2 SQIVND come from the germline V gene (reference sequence). The CDR3 nucleotides are TGTGCCAGTAGTAGACAGGGGGACAGCAATCAGCCCCAGCATTTT. Protein product: CASSRQGDSNQPQHF. Combining the CDR3 with reference TRBV19 and TRBJ1-5 gives the whole variable domain DGGITQSPKYLFRKEGQNVTLSCEQNLNHDAMYWYRQDPGQGLRLIYYSQIVNDFQKGDIAEGYSVSREKKESFPLTVTSAQKNPTAFYLCASSRQGDSNQPQHFGDGTRLSIL.

V usage is TRBV4-1 and J usage is TRBJ1-2; TRBD1 might be the D (5 bases). Per the germline V gene, CDR1 is MGHRA and CDR2 is YSYEKL. V dropped 1 base and J dropped 8 bases, with 20 bases sitting between them. The CDR3 sequence is 16 residues long. The CDR3 is CASSQGVTASLGGYTF. In DNA form, the CDR3 reads TGCGCCAGCAGCCAAGGGGTGACAGCTAGTCTCGGCGGCTACACCTTC.